Below are 25 T cell receptor beta chains sequenced from a single sample in a study of response to subunit inactivated influenza vaccine. TCRdb processed the RT-PCR reads anew with MiXCR; each CDR3 protein has one entry. The sample consists of about 650,000 distinct CDR3 sequences, around 15% of them appearing once. The starting material was PBMCs from blood, obtained approximately 15 days before vaccination. Source of these receptors: a man aged 50 to 60 who received an inactivated influenza vaccine.

This clonotype was detected a few times. This rearrangement joins TRBV5-1 to TRBJ2-5; 9 bases line up with TRBD2. The CDR3 runs to 15 residues. Germline assignment: CDR1 SGHRS and CDR2 YFSETQ. V was pared by 2 bases and J by 1 base, with 3 bases of the junction left unmatched. CDR3: CASSLFSGGQETQYF. The CDR3 DNA reads TGCGCCAGCAGCTTATTTAGCGGGGGCCAAGAGACCCAGTACTTC.

Many counts were recorded for this clonotype. CDR3 sequence: CASSLGPGEQYF. The CDR3 DNA reads TGTGCCAGCAGCCTCGGACCGGGCGAGCAGTACTTC. The chain is built from TRBV14 and TRBJ2-7; D is uncertain. The CDR3 consists of 12 residues. The V gene lost 4 bases and the J gene lost 6 bases, with 10 bases spanning the gap. Germline V gives CDR1 SGHDN, CDR2 FVKESK.

The rearrangement uses TRBV9 and TRBJ1-1; D call uncertain. The germline gives CDR1 SGDLS, CDR2 YYNGEE. Trimming cost V 0 bases and J 0 bases, with 6 bases left between them. The length of the CDR3 is 14 residues. The CDR3 protein is CASSVGPMNTEAFF. CDR3 coding DNA: TGTGCCAGCAGCGTAGGACCGATGAACACTGAAGCTTTCTTT.

This clonotype was counted a few times. The chain uses TRBV7-9 and TRBJ2-5, with D tentatively TRBD2 (5 bases). The germline CDR1 and CDR2 sequences are SEHNR and FQNEAQ (reference sequence). Deletions cut 1 base from V and 5 bases from J, with 11 bases between. The CDR3 has 14 amino acids. The CDR3 protein is CASSLGSRGETQYF. Here the CDR3 DNA reads TGTGCCAGCAGCTTAGGGTCCAGAGGGGAGACCCAGTACTTC.

The chain links TRBV29-1 to TRBJ2-7, with TRBD1 as a possible D gene (6 bases). The germline V gene has CDR1 SQVTM and CDR2 ANQGSEA. The CDR3 loop spans 13 amino acids. The ends were cut back, 7 bases at V and 2 bases at J, with 15 bases in the middle. CDR3 nucleotides: TGCAGCGCTAAACAGGGCTCAGCCTACGAGCAGTACTTC. Translating gives CSAKQGSAYEQYF.

This clonotype was picked up a small number of times. The V call is TRBV7-9, the J call TRBJ2-7; the match to TRBD2 covers 10 bases. This CDR3 has 14 residues. Trimming removed 5 bases from V and 3 bases from J; junction bases left unmatched: 4. Germline CDR1 and CDR2: SEHNR and FQNEAQ (reference sequence). Written as DNA, the CDR3 is TGTGCCAGCAGCCCGACTAGCGGGCACTACGAGCAGTACTTC. Protein: CASSPTSGHYEQYF.

The chain joins TRBV7-9 to TRBJ1-4, with D hard to call. The ends were cut back, 2 bases at V and 5 bases at J, with 6 bases in the middle. This CDR3 spans 13 amino acids. Germline CDR1 SEHNR, CDR2 FQNEAQ (reference sequence). The CDR3 nucleotides read TGTGCCAGCAGCTTATTCGGCAATGAAAAACTGTTTTTT. As protein: CASSLFGNEKLFF.

This clonotype appeared a few times. This chain joins TRBV6-2 or TRBV6-3 and TRBJ2-7; D gene unclear. This CDR3 has 14 amino acids. Germline assignment: CDR1 MNHEY and CDR2 SVGEGT. Trimming pared 4 bases from V and 0 bases from J, leaving 10 bases between. For the CDR3, the DNA is TGTGCCAGCAGTTGGGCTAGGATCTCCTACGAGCAGTACTTC. Protein: CASSWARISYEQYF.

The table lists this clonotype with many counts. The J gene is TRBJ2-5, the V gene TRBV24-1; D unclear. The CDR3 runs to 15 residues. CDR1 is KGHDR and CDR2 is SFDVKD in the germline V gene. V lost 0 bases, J lost 7 bases, and 14 bases lay in between. This chain's CDR3 is CATSDLRLPPGTQYF. The CDR3 nucleotides are TGTGCCACCAGTGATTTGCGACTCCCCCCGGGGACCCAGTACTTC.

The sample holds many counts of this clonotype. The rearrangement uses TRBV9 and TRBJ2-5; TRBD2 might be the D (5 bases). Germline V gene sequence: CDR1 SGDLS, CDR2 YYNGEE. This CDR3 has 14 residues. The ends were cut back, 4 bases at V and 1 base at J, with 11 bases in the middle. The CDR3, as DNA: TGTGCCAGCAGCCCCGGAGGCAGCCAAGAGACCCAGTACTTC. Its protein is CASSPGGSQETQYF.

The sample holds many counts of this clonotype. The genes are TRBV7-2 and TRBJ2-2, with D hard to call. The V gene's germline CDR1 is SGHTA and CDR2 FQGNSA. Trimming left V 1 base short and J 1 base short, with 7 bases between. This CDR3 is built from 15 residues. CDR3 region: CASSLVIRNTGELFF. The DNA of the CDR3 is TGTGCCAGCAGCTTAGTAATTCGGAACACCGGGGAGCTGTTTTTT. The whole variable domain, remainder taken from reference TRBV7-2 and TRBJ2-2, is GAGVSQSPSNKVTEKGKDVELRCDPISGHTALYWYRQSLGQGLEFLIYFQGNSAPDKSGLPSDRFSAERTGGSVSTLTIQRTQQEDSAVYLCASSLVIRNTGELFFGEGSRLTVL.

CDR3 sequence (DNA): TGCAGCGCCTCACCCAGCGGGAGGGTGGATGAAAAACTGTTTTTT. Protein: CSASPSGRVDEKLFF. The chain links TRBV29-1 to TRBJ1-4; no definite D call. The V gene lost 7 bases and the J gene lost 6 bases, with 21 bases spanning the gap. This CDR3 comprises 15 residues. CDR1 is SQVTM and CDR2 is ANQGSEA in the germline V gene.

This clonotype was detected many times. The genes are TRBV12-3 or TRBV12-4 and TRBJ2-5; 11 positions match TRBD1. The CDR3 loop spans 16 amino acids. The trim removed 1 base at V and 2 bases at J, leaving 3 bases unmatched. The DNA for the CDR3 is TGTGCCAGCAGTTTAGGGGACAGGGGGACGCAAGAGACCCAGTACTTC. Translating it yields CASSLGDRGTQETQYF.

This clonotype has only a few counts. The chain uses TRBV27 and TRBJ2-7; TRBD1 matches 9 bases. Trimming removed 0 bases from V and 2 bases from J; junction bases left unmatched: 2. The CDR3 is 15 residues long. Germline-derived CDR1 and CDR2 are MNHEY and SMNVEV (reference sequence). The CDR3: CASSLSGQGTYEQYF. In DNA form, the CDR3 reads TGTGCCAGCAGTTTATCGGGACAGGGCACCTACGAGCAGTACTTC.

This clonotype appeared a few times. The rearrangement links TRBV7-2 to TRBJ2-7, with a weak D call TRBD1 (5 bases). This CDR3 spans 12 amino acids. V lost 5 bases, J lost 5 bases, and 10 bases lay in between. The V gene's germline CDR1 is SGHTA and CDR2 FQGNSA. CDR3 sequence (DNA): TGTGCCAGCAGCCGTGGACACAACGAGCAGTACTTC. It encodes CASSRGHNEQYF.

The J gene is TRBJ1-1, the V gene TRBV20-1; 9 nucleotides line up with TRBD1. This CDR3 spans 14 amino acids. Losses at the gene ends were 7 bases for V and 2 bases for J; bases not matched to a gene: 8. Germline CDR1 and CDR2: DFQATT and SNEGSKA (reference sequence). For the CDR3, the DNA is TGCAGTGTAAAAAAACAGGGGGCCAACACTGAAGCTTTCTTT. It encodes CSVKKQGANTEAFF.

This clonotype was found a few times. The chain employs TRBV6-1 and TRBJ2-3; 12 bases line up with TRBD2. The CDR3 has 16 amino acids. CDR1 is MNHNS, CDR2 SASEGT, per germline. V was clipped by 6 bases and J by 7 bases; unmatched bases: 11. This chain's CDR3 is CASSRGLAGILNTQYF. The CDR3 coding sequence is TGTGCCAGCAGCCGCGGACTAGCGGGGATCCTCAATACGCAGTATTTT.

This clonotype turned up a few times. The chain combines TRBV29-1 with TRBJ2-3, with D unclear. Germline CDR1 reads SQVTM; CDR2 reads ANQGSEA. This CDR3 is built from 14 residues. V was clipped by 6 bases and J by 0 bases, with 13 bases between them. Written as DNA, the CDR3 is TGCAGCGTCGCGCCTCAGCCCAGCACAGATACGCAGTATTTT. This translates into CSVAPQPSTDTQYF.

With regard to this clonotype: A read error is possible here, since a much larger clone lies one base away. The chain couples TRBV3-1 to TRBJ2-7; D might be TRBD1 (6 bases). Germline CDR1 is LGHDT and CDR2 is YNNKEL (reference sequence). The CDR3 length is 15 residues. CDR3 protein: CASSQQGRSSYERYF. The CDR3 DNA sequence: TGTGCCAGCAGCCAACAGGGGCGCAGCTCCTACGAGCGGTACTTC.

The chain employs TRBV6-5 and TRBJ2-1; the match to TRBD2 covers 7 bases. Germline assignment: CDR1 MNHEY and CDR2 SVGAGI. The V segment lost 0 bases and the J segment 7 bases; nucleotides outside the gene matches: 15. This CDR3 contains 18 residues. CDR3 in DNA: TGTGCCAGCAGTTACTCAGCAGTTCGGTGGCGGGAGTGGAATGAGCAGTTCTTC. Translating it yields CASSYSAVRWREWNEQFF.

This clonotype was counted between two and nine times. The chain links TRBV28 to TRBJ1-2; 8 bases map to TRBD1. The J segment lost 3 bases and the V segment lost 5 bases, leaving 5 bases of the junction unmatched. The CDR3 spans 14 residues. Germline CDR1 MDHEN, CDR2 SYDVKM. As DNA, the CDR3 is TGTGCCAGCAGTCTCAGGGGGCGCGACTATGGCTACACCTTC. Translated: CASSLRGRDYGYTF.

The V gene is TRBV20-1, the J gene TRBJ1-1; 9 nucleotides align to TRBD1. The germline V gene has CDR1 DFQATT and CDR2 SNEGSKA (reference sequence). Trimming took 6 bases from V and 2 from J; bases not matched to a gene: 10. This CDR3 spans 15 amino acids. As DNA, the CDR3 is TGCAGTGCAACCGGGACAGGGCTCTCAAACACTGAAGCTTTCTTT. Translation gives CSATGTGLSNTEAFF.

V usage is TRBV5-1 and J usage is TRBJ2-1; D may correspond to TRBD1 or TRBD2 (5 bases each). CDR1 and CDR2 (germline): SGHRS, YFSETQ. V was pared by 6 bases and J by 3 bases, with 13 bases between. CDR3 length: 14 residues. The chain's CDR3 is CASKTGTGYNEQFF. Written as DNA, the CDR3 is TGCGCCAGCAAAACCGGGACGGGCTACAATGAGCAGTTCTTC.

The genes are TRBV5-1 and TRBJ2-5; the match to TRBD1 covers 9 bases. The V and J ends lost 7 bases and 2 bases, in that order; junction bases with no gene match: 3. In germline, CDR1 is SGHRS, CDR2 YFSETQ. The CDR3 runs to 13 residues. This chain's CDR3 is CASGDRGQETQYF. Here the CDR3 DNA reads TGCGCCAGCGGCGACAGGGGGCAAGAGACCCAGTACTTC.

This clonotype has ten or more counts. V is TRBV29-1 and J is TRBJ2-7; 14 bases line up with TRBD2. Germline loops: CDR1 SQVTM, CDR2 ANQGSEA. J was trimmed by 3 bases and V by 4 bases; bases with no gene match: 5. The CDR3 runs 15 residues. CDR3 region: CSVGGLAGAFYEQYF. The CDR3 coding sequence is TGCAGCGTTGGGGGACTAGCGGGAGCCTTCTACGAGCAGTACTTC.